Each of the 15 T cell receptor beta chains below was sequenced from the same sample in a study of cytomegalovirus exposure and HLA in healthy donors. The PCR employed 60 Vbeta primers together with 13 Jbeta primers. Produced via immunoSEQ multiplex PCR; TCRdb's table is partial and in-frame only. The sample yields approximately 100,000 clones, about four fifths seen once. The sequenced material came from PBMCs. All receptors derive from a woman between 50 and 59 years old in good health and CMV-seropositive.

V is TRBV7-9 and J is TRBJ1-2, with 8 positions matching TRBD1. The CDR3 is 15 residues long. Looked up from germline, CDR1 is SEHNR and CDR2 is FQNEAQ (reference sequence). V was pared by 4 bases and J by 8 bases, with 12 bases of the junction left unmatched. CDR3: CASSYAEQGVGGYTF. Written as DNA, the CDR3 is TGTGCCAGCAGCTACGCCGAACAGGGGGTCGGCGGCTACACCTTC.

The rearrangement links TRBV5-1 to TRBJ1-1; 9 bases line up with TRBD1. The V gene end was trimmed by 5 bases and the J gene end by 2 bases; junction bases not matched to a gene: 4. This CDR3 is built from 14 residues. The V gene's germline CDR1 is SGHRS and CDR2 YFSETQ. The CDR3 DNA reads as TGCGCCAGCAGTGGACAGGGGACTAACACTGAAGCTTTCTTT. Protein product: CASSGQGTNTEAFF.

The V and J genes are TRBV9 and TRBJ1-1; the D is unclear. Germline V lookup: CDR1 SGDLS, CDR2 YYNGEE. The CDR3 totals 14 residues. V lost 4 bases to trimming and J lost 4 bases, with 14 bases between them. The CDR3 loop is CASSTLGEGTEAFF. In DNA, the CDR3 is TGTGCCAGCAGCACCCTCGGGGAAGGCACTGAAGCTTTCTTT.

The chain has TRBV5-1 and TRBJ2-5, with 7 bases aligning to TRBD1. The CDR3 is 14 residues long. J lost 5 bases, V lost 4 bases, and 8 bases had no gene match. CDR1 is SGHRS, CDR2 YFSETQ, per germline. Here the CDR3 reads CASSPTGVGETQYF. CDR3 nucleotides: TGCGCCAGCAGCCCCACAGGGGTTGGGGAGACCCAGTACTTC.

The chain is built from TRBV18 and TRBJ1-1; perhaps TRBD1 as D (5 bases). Germline CDR1 is KGHSH and CDR2 is LQKENI. This CDR3 contains 13 residues. V lost 8 bases and J 0 bases, leaving 10 bases between the germline ends. The CDR3 here is CASGWDLNTEAFF. The DNA for the CDR3 is TGTGCCAGCGGATGGGACTTGAACACTGAAGCTTTCTTT.

This rearrangement joins TRBV4-3 to TRBJ1-4; 7 nucleotides match TRBD1. Looked up from germline, CDR1 is LGHNA and CDR2 is YSLEER. V was clipped by 4 bases and J by 6 bases; unmatched bases: 11. The CDR3 totals 16 residues. CDR3 in amino acids: CASSPTAGQGDEKLFF. The CDR3, as DNA: TGCGCCAGCAGCCCCACGGCCGGTCAGGGGGATGAAAAACTGTTTTTT.

The rearrangement links TRBV7-9 to TRBJ2-1; 9 bases line up with TRBD2. CDR1 and CDR2 (germline): SEHNR, FQNEAQ (reference sequence). The ends lost 4 bases at V and 0 bases at J; junction bases unmatched: 7. The CDR3 consists of 17 residues. CDR3 DNA: TGTGCCAGCAGCTCAATTAGCGGGGGAGCCTCCTACAATGAGCAGTTCTTC. Translated: CASSSISGGASYNEQFF.

The V call is TRBV11-2, the J call TRBJ2-5, with TRBD1 matching over 8 bases. Germline loops: CDR1 SGHAT, CDR2 FQNNGV. V shed 3 bases and J 3 bases; nucleotides not matched to a gene: 3. CDR3 length: 14 residues. CDR3 bases: TGTGCCAGCAGCTTCAGGGGGCGGGAAGAGACCCAGTACTTC. Translating gives CASSFRGREETQYF. The full variable domain, with the rest looked up from reference TRBV11-2 and TRBJ2-5, is EAGVAQSPRYKIIEKRQSVAFWCNPISGHATLYWYQQILGQGPKLLIQFQNNGVVDDSQLPKDRFSAERLKGVDSTLKIQPAKLEDSAVYLCASSFRGREETQYFGPGTRLLVL.

V gene TRBV7-2 combines with J gene TRBJ1-5; 8 nucleotides align to TRBD1. With V trimmed by 3 bases and J by 4 bases, 11 bases remained unmatched. The germline V gene has CDR1 SGHTA and CDR2 FQGNSA. The CDR3 is 17 residues long. In DNA form, the CDR3 reads TGTGCCAGCAGCTTGAATACAGGGGGTTTGGGGAATCAGCCCCAGCATTTT. This sequence encodes CASSLNTGGLGNQPQHF.

V gene TRBV27 combines with J gene TRBJ2-1, with 8 nucleotides matching TRBD2. J gave up 5 bases and V 5 bases, and 11 bases lay outside the gene matches. Looked up from germline, CDR1 is MNHEY and CDR2 is SMNVEV (reference sequence). The CDR3 consists of 16 residues. CDR3 bases: TGTGCCAGCAGTCCACGGGGGGGCACTTATGACAATGAGCAGTTCTTC. Protein: CASSPRGGTYDNEQFF.

This chain links TRBV5-6 with TRBJ1-1, with a possible D match to TRBD1 (5 bases). The CDR3 has 14 residues. V dropped 0 bases and J dropped 3 bases, with 9 bases sitting between them. Per the germline V gene, CDR1 is SGHDT and CDR2 is YYEEEE. For the CDR3, the DNA is TGTGCCAGCAGCTTGGAGCGGGGGGACACTGAAGCTTTCTTT. Its translation is CASSLERGDTEAFF.

V is TRBV6-1 and J is TRBJ2-3; no firm D call. With 7 bases removed from V and 4 bases from J, the gap between germline ends came to 6 bases. Germline CDR1 MNHNS, CDR2 SASEGT. CDR3 length: 11 amino acids. The CDR3 reads CASTAADTQYF. The CDR3 coding sequence is TGTGCCAGCACCGCAGCAGATACGCAGTATTTT.

The chain recombines TRBV5-1 with TRBJ2-2; 7 bases agree with TRBD1. V was clipped by 3 bases and J by 8 bases; unmatched bases: 7. Germline V gene sequence: CDR1 SGHRS, CDR2 YFSETQ. The CDR3 runs to 14 residues. The CDR3 coding sequence is TGCGCCAGCAGCTCGGACAGGACTCTTGGGGAGCTGTTTTTT. As protein: CASSSDRTLGELFF.

V usage is TRBV6-6 and J usage is TRBJ2-1; 12 bases are shared with TRBD2. Per germline, CDR1 MNHNY and CDR2 SVGAGI (reference sequence). V was pared by 3 bases and J by 5 bases, with 2 bases of the junction left unmatched. This CDR3 contains 15 residues. As DNA, the CDR3 is TGTGCCAGCAGTTATGGACTAGCGGGGAACAATGAGCAGTTCTTC. Residues: CASSYGLAGNNEQFF.

CDR3 sequence (DNA): TGTGCCTGGAGTGTATGGGGACTAGAGGTAGATGAGCAGTTCTTC. Its translation is CAWSVWGLEVDEQFF. The V call is TRBV30, the J call TRBJ2-1; 8 bases agree with TRBD2. The CDR3 sequence is 15 residues long. The germline V gene encodes CDR1 GTSNPN and CDR2 SVGIG (reference sequence). Trimming removed 0 bases from V and 8 bases from J; junction bases left unmatched: 9. Drawing the rest from reference TRBV30 and TRBJ2-1, the complete variable domain is SQTIHQWPATLVQPVGSPLSLECTVEGTSNPNLYWYRQAAGRGLQLLFYSVGIGQISSEVPQNLSASRPQDRQFILSSKKLLLSDSGFYLCAWSVWGLEVDEQFFGPGTRLTVL.